This TCR beta chain was sequenced for a study of blood T cell repertoires in COVID-19. Turning to the study itself: The study drew acute and convalescent COVID-19 samples from the United States, Italy and Spain. T cells, B-cell-depleted T cells, or PBMCs provided the cDNA or gDNA that served as material.

Germline lookup yields CDR1 LNHNV and CDR2 YYDKDF (reference sequence). V gave up 1 base and J gave up 3 bases; unmatched junction bases: 11. The CDR3 has 18 residues. As handled by the study authors: From reference gene primer amplification, estimates of nucleated cell counts were derived. Clones were sequenced by immunoSEQ multiplex PCR, and TCRdb holds only the in-frame ones, with some missing. V and J calls and clone size are given by that table; D and trimming were obtained from the DNA. The sample includes 120,000 or so clones, roughly 74% of them seen just once. This clonotype originated in a man between 60 and 70 years old with acute or convalescent COVID-19. The sequencing sample was made of peripheral blood. This chain connects TRBV15 to TRBJ2-3; 9 bases map to TRBD2. The CDR3 spells CATSRGFRTSVGTDTQYF. CDR3 in DNA: TGTGCCACCAGCAGAGGGTTCCGGACTAGCGTGGGGACAGATACGCAGTATTTT.